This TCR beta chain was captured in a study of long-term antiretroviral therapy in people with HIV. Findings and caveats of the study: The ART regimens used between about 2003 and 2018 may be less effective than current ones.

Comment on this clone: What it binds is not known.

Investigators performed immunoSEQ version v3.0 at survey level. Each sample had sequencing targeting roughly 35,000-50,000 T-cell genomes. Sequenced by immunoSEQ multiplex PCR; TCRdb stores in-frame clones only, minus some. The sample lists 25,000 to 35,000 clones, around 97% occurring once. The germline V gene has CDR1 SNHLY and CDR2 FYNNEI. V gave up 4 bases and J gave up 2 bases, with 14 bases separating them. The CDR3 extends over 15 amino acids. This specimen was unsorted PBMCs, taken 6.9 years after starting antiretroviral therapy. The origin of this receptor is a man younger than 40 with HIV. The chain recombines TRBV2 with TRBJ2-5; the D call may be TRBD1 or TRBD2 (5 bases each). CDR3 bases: TGTGCCAGCAGTGCTCCCGGGGCAGGTCAAGAGACCCAGTACTTC. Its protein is CASSAPGAGQETQYF.